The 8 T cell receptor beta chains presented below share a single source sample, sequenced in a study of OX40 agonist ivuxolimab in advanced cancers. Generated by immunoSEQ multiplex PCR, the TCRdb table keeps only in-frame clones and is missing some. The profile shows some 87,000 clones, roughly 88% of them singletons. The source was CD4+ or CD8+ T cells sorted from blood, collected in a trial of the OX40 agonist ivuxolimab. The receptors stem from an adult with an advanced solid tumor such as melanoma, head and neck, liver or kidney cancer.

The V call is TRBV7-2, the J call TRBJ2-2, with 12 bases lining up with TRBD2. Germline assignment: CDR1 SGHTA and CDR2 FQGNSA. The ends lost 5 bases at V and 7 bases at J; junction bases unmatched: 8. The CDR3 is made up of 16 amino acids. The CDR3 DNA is TGTGCCAGCAGCCAAAGACTAGCGGGAGCGGGCGGGGAGCTGTTTTTT. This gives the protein CASSQRLAGAGGELFF. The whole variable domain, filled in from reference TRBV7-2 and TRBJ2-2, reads GAGVSQSPSNKVTEKGKDVELRCDPISGHTALYWYRQSLGQGLEFLIYFQGNSAPDKSGLPSDRFSAERTGGSVSTLTIQRTQQEDSAVYLCASSQRLAGAGGELFFGEGSRLTVL.

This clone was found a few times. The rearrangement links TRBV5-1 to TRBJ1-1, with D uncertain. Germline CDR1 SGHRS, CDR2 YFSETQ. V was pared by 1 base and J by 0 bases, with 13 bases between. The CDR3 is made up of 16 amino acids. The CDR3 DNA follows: TGCGCCAGCAGCTTGTATTCACAGTTAATGAACACTGAAGCTTTCTTT. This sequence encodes CASSLYSQLMNTEAFF.

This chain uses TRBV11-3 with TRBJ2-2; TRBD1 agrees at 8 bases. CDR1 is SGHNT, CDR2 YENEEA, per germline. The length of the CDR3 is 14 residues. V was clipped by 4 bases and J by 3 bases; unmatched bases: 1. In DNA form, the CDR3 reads TGTGCCAGCAGCTCACAGGGGGACACCGGGGAGCTGTTTTTT. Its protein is CASSSQGDTGELFF. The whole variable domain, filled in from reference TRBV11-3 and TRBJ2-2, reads EAGVVQSPRYKIIEKKQPVAFWCNPISGHNTLYWYLQNLGQGPELLIRYENEEAVDDSQLPKDRFSAERLKGVDSTLKIQPAELGDSAVYLCASSSQGDTGELFFGEGSRLTVL.

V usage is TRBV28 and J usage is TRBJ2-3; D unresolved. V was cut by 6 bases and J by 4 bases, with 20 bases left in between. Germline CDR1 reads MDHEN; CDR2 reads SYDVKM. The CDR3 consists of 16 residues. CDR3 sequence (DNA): TGTGCCAGCAGCCCCCAGACGGGCGGCTCCGCAGATACGCAGTATTTT. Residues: CASSPQTGGSADTQYF.

In nucleotides, the CDR3 is TGTGCCAGCAGTTTGGGGACAAGAGATACGCAGTATTTT. It is translated as CASSLGTRDTQYF. The chain uses TRBV27 and TRBJ2-3, with a tentative D call TRBD1 (6 bases). The germline V gene encodes CDR1 MNHEY and CDR2 SMNVEV (reference sequence). The V end was cut by 3 bases, the J end by 5 bases, with 9 bases between. This CDR3 spans 13 amino acids.

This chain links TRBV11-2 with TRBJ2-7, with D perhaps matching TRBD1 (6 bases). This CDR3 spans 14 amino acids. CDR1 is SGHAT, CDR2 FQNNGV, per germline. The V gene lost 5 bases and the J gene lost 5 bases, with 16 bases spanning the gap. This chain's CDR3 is CASSQVRGRDEQYF. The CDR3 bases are TGTGCCAGCAGCCAGGTCAGGGGTAGAGACGAGCAGTACTTC. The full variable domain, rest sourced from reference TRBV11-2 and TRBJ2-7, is EAGVAQSPRYKIIEKRQSVAFWCNPISGHATLYWYQQILGQGPKLLIQFQNNGVVDDSQLPKDRFSAERLKGVDSTLKIQPAKLEDSAVYLCASSQVRGRDEQYFGPGTRLTVT.

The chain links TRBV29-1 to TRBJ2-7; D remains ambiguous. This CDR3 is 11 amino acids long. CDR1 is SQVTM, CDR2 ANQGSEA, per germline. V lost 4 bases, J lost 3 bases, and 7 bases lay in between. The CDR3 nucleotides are TGCAGCGTTGGAACGGGCTACGAGCAGTACTTC. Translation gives CSVGTGYEQYF.

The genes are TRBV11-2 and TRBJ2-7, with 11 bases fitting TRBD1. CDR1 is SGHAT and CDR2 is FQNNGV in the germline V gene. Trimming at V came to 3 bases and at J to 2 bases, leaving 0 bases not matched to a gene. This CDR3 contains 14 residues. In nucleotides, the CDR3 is TGTGCCAGCAGCTTGGGACAGGGGGCCTACGAGCAGTACTTC. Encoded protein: CASSLGQGAYEQYF.